Listed here is a single TCR beta chain. Regarding treatment: oral pan-JAK inhibitor, 5-10 mg twice daily. The record originates from a study of CD8+ T cells in alopecia areata. The length of the CDR3 is 15 residues. Germline values: CDR1 PRHDT, CDR2 FYEKMQ (reference sequence). V was pared by 6 bases and J by 4 bases, with 7 bases of the junction left unmatched. In each case, RNA was isolated and then reverse transcribed into cDNA as the sequencing template. The repertoire was sequenced with immunoSEQ multiplex PCR; TCRdb's copy has only in-frame clones and lacks some. The sample lists about 76,000 clones; about 71% were seen once.

This receptor was obtained from a human donor with alopecia areata. The source was CD8+ T cells sorted from blood, collected at week 24, from a patient treated with tofacitinib. The chain combines TRBV13 with TRBJ2-1, with 9 positions matching TRBD2. The CDR3 DNA follows: TGTGCCAGCAGAGTGCGGGGGGGCCCTTACAATGAGCAGTTCTTC. Translation gives CASRVRGGPYNEQFF. Complete variable domain (other parts from reference TRBV13 and TRBJ2-1): AAGVIQSPRHLIKEKRETATLKCYPIPRHDTVYWYQQGPGQDPQFLISFYEKMQSDKGSIPDRFSAQQFSDYHSELNMSSLELGDSALYFCASRVRGGPYNEQFFGPGTRLTVL.